A selection of T cell receptor beta chains follows, all from one sample in a study of blood T cell repertoires in COVID-19. Sequencing used immunoSEQ multiplex PCR; TCRdb keeps in-frame clones, though not all of them. The sample has 250,000 to 350,000 clones, 88% seen once; the top ten hold approximately 2%. The specimen was PBMCs or T cells enriched from blood (not recorded which). The receptors were gathered from an older woman in a cohort exposed to, infected with or recovered from COVID-19 (not recorded which). Each CDR3 is given with its conserved first and last residue. A D gene is named only where the DNA matches it firmly. Only some rows state a clone size, as once, few, many or a class for expanded clones.

CDR3 DNA,CDR3 protein,V gene,clone size,J gene,D gene
TGTGCCAGCAGCTTTGGGGATCGGACTAGGGGGAATGAGCAGTTCTTC,CASSFGDRTRGNEQFF,TRBV5-4,-,TRBJ2-1,-
TGTGCCAGCAGTCCAGGACAGGGAGCCTATTTCTTC,CASSPGQGAYFF,TRBV12-3/TRBV12-4,-,TRBJ2-1,TRBD1
TGTGCGGTCAGGAAAGAGACCCAGTACTTC,CAVRKETQYF,TRBV30,-,TRBJ2-5,-
TGTGCCAGCGGGGGCTATTGGAATGAGCAGTTCTTC,CASGGYWNEQFF,TRBV2,-,TRBJ2-1,-
TGTGCCAGCAGTAAAACCGGGACTAGCGGACGAGGGGCCAACGTCCTGACTTTC,CASSKTGTSGRGANVLTF,TRBV6-2/TRBV6-3,-,TRBJ2-6,TRBD2
TGTGCCAGCTCACTTGACAGGGGTTCAGATACGCAGTATTTT,CASSLDRGSDTQYF,TRBV18,once,TRBJ2-3,TRBD1
TGTGCCAGCAGTCTAGAAGCTTACAATGAGCAGTTCTTC,CASSLEAYNEQFF,TRBV2,once,TRBJ2-1,-
TGTGCCAGCAGTGGTCGACTAGCGGGGCTCAATGAGCAGTTCTTC,CASSGRLAGLNEQFF,TRBV27,-,TRBJ2-1,TRBD2
TGTGCCAGCAGTGGAGACAGGGACAACGAGCAGTACTTC,CASSGDRDNEQYF,TRBV28,-,TRBJ2-7,TRBD1
TGTGCCAGCAGCTTGAGGGTTGGAGGCCGGAGCGGGTATGGCTACACCTTC,CASSLRVGGRSGYGYTF,TRBV11-2,-,TRBJ1-2,-
TGTGCCAGTATGTATCCGGGCCCAGGGTTCAATCAGCCCCAGCATTTT,CASMYPGPGFNQPQHF,TRBV19,-,TRBJ1-5,-
TGCGCCAGCAGCGGGATAGCGGGAGGCACAGATACGCAGTATTTT,CASSGIAGGTDTQYF,TRBV10-2,-,TRBJ2-3,TRBD2
TGTGCCAGCAGCTCACCGAGGGGGCGGGACTTTAAGAACACTGAAGCTTTCTTT,CASSSPRGRDFKNTEAFF,TRBV7-3,many,TRBJ1-1,TRBD1
TGTGCCAGCAGCTTGGGTGGGACTAACTCCTACAATGAGCAGTTCTTC,CASSLGGTNSYNEQFF,TRBV7-3,-,TRBJ2-1,TRBD2
TGTGCCAGCAGCGTATTAGGTACTAGCGGCACAGATACGCAGTATTTT,CASSVLGTSGTDTQYF,TRBV9,-,TRBJ2-3,TRBD2
TGTGCCAGCAGCTTATACGACAGGGGGCAAGAGACCCAGTACTTC,CASSLYDRGQETQYF,TRBV5-4,once,TRBJ2-5,TRBD1
TGTGCCAGCAGCGTACCAGGGGTGTATGGGGCCAACGTCCTGACTTTC,CASSVPGVYGANVLTF,TRBV9,-,TRBJ2-6,-
TGTGCCAGCAGCTCCTTCACCGGGGAGCTGTTTTTT,CASSSFTGELFF,TRBV5-4,-,TRBJ2-2,-
TGTGCCAGCAGTCCAAGAAGGATGCAGGGACTAGCGGGGAGGGGTGAGCAGTTCTTC,CASSPRRMQGLAGRGEQFF,TRBV3-1/TRBV3-2,-,TRBJ2-1,TRBD2
TGTGCCAGCAGACGGACAAAACCTAATTCACCCCTCCACTTT,CASRRTKPNSPLHF,TRBV28,-,TRBJ1-6,-